This is a list of T cell receptor beta chains from one sample in a study of blood T cell repertoires in COVID-19. The method was immunoSEQ multiplex PCR; TCRdb's version includes in-frame clones alone and lacks a portion of them. The sample yields a few hundred thousand clones, around 90% seen once. The sample consisted of PBMCs or T cells enriched from blood (not recorded which). These TCRs come from a man between 25 and 39 years old who had been exposed to COVID-19. Each CDR3 is given with its conserved first and last residue. A D gene is named only where the DNA matches it firmly. A clone size is listed for some rows: how often the clone was seen (once, few, many), or a class if it is expanded.

v_call	d_call	j_call	clone_size	cdr3_nt	cdr3_aa
TRBV7-9	-	TRBJ1-1	-	TGTGCCAGCAGCCCCCCGACCGGGTTGACTGAAGCTTTCTTT	CASSPPTGLTEAFF
TRBV19	TRBD1	TRBJ1-1	once	TGTGCCAGTGAGACAGGGGGCTTTCTTAACACTGAAGCTTTCTTT	CASETGGFLNTEAFF
TRBV7-2	TRBD1	TRBJ2-5	-	TGTGCCAGCAGCTTAGGGACAGGAGAGACCCAGTACTTC	CASSLGTGETQYF
TRBV7-9	-	TRBJ1-1	-	TGTGCCAGCAGCCATGAGGTTGGGACTTTCACTGAAGCTTTCTTT	CASSHEVGTFTEAFF
TRBV11-1	TRBD2	TRBJ2-3	-	TGTGCCAGCAGCTATCCTAGCGGAATCACAGATACGCAGTATTTT	CASSYPSGITDTQYF
TRBV14	TRBD1	TRBJ1-2	once	TGTGCCAGCAGCCCGGGGACAGGACCTAGTGGCTACACCTTC	CASSPGTGPSGYTF
TRBV19	TRBD1	TRBJ1-4	-	TGTGCCAGTAGTAGGGGACAGCGGGATGAAAAACTGTTTTTT	CASSRGQRDEKLFF
TRBV12-3/TRBV12-4	-	TRBJ1-1	-	TGTGCCAGCAGCTTGGACAGTAACACTGAAGCTTTCTTT	CASSLDSNTEAFF
TRBV3-1/TRBV3-2	-	TRBJ1-1	-	TGTGCCAGCAGCCACGGGGAGGGAACTGAAGCTTTCTTT	CASSHGEGTEAFF
TRBV15	-	TRBJ1-2	-	TGTGCCACCAGCAGGCTCAAACAGGGCCTCGGGTTAGATGGCTACACCTTC	CATSRLKQGLGLDGYTF
TRBV29-1	TRBD1	TRBJ2-3	-	TGCAGCGTTGTGGGCAGGGGGCAAGATACGCAGTATTTT	CSVVGRGQDTQYF
TRBV24-1	TRBD1	TRBJ1-2	-	TGTGCCACCAGTGATTTACAGGGGGCCGGGGACTATGGCTACACCTTC	CATSDLQGAGDYGYTF
TRBV9	-	TRBJ1-5	-	TGTGCCAGCAGCGGGTACTCGGGTCAGCCCCAGCATTTT	CASSGYSGQPQHF
TRBV12-3/TRBV12-4	-	TRBJ2-5	-	TGTGCCAGCAGTTTCGGTAGCCAAGAGACCCAGTACTTC	CASSFGSQETQYF
TRBV10-3	TRBD1	TRBJ1-5	-	TGTGCCATCAGTGGGGACAGGGGGAAAGGGGATCAGCCCCAGCATTTT	CAISGDRGKGDQPQHF
TRBV9	-	TRBJ1-6	-	TGTGCCAGCAGCGAAGAGGGCTTGAATTCACCCCTCCACTTT	CASSEEGLNSPLHF
TRBV3-1/TRBV3-2	-	TRBJ1-2	-	TGTGCCAGCAGCCTATCCCGGAGGTGGAACTATGGCTACACCTTC	CASSLSRRWNYGYTF
TRBV7-2	TRBD1	TRBJ1-3	-	TGTGCCAGCAGCCAGGGACAGCTATCTGGAAACACCATATATTTT	CASSQGQLSGNTIYF
TRBV15	-	TRBJ2-7	few	TGTGCCACCAGCAGAGATGAGGACGAGCAGTACTTC	CATSRDEDEQYF
TRBV4-1	-	TRBJ1-2	-	TGCGCCAGCACCCCCCGGGGGGGGACACTGGGCTACACCTTC	CASTPRGGTLGYTF
TRBV7-9	TRBD2	TRBJ2-3	-	TGTGCCAGCCTCAGGACTAGCGGGGGGTTGGATACGCAGTATTTT	CASLRTSGGLDTQYF
TRBV9	TRBD2	TRBJ2-2	few	TGTGCCAGCGGGGGGGACACCGGGGAGCTGTTTTTT	CASGGDTGELFF
TRBV11-2	-	TRBJ2-7	-	TGTGCCAGCAGCTTAGAACAGAGAACAGGGTACGACGAGCAGTACTTC	CASSLEQRTGYDEQYF
TRBV12-3/TRBV12-4	-	TRBJ2-7	-	TGTGCCAGCAGCCCTTGGGCTTCCTACGAGCAGTACTTC	CASSPWASYEQYF
TRBV11-3	TRBD2	TRBJ2-2	-	TGTGCCAGCAGCTTAGATCCCGGGACTAGCGGGGGTACCGGGGAGCTGTTTTTT	CASSLDPGTSGGTGELFF
TRBV4-1	TRBD1	TRBJ1-5	-	TGCGCCAGCAGCCTCCGGGGGACAGGGGGCAACCAGCCCCAGCATTTT	CASSLRGTGGNQPQHF
TRBV6-5	TRBD2	TRBJ2-3	-	TGTGCCAGCAGGTGGAGCGGGGCCGGCACAGATACGCAGTATTTT	CASRWSGAGTDTQYF
TRBV11-2	-	TRBJ1-1	-	TGTGCCAGCAGCTTAGATACGTGGGGGGTTCCGGGGCACACTGAAGCTTTCTTT	CASSLDTWGVPGHTEAFF
TRBV5-6	TRBD2	TRBJ2-5	-	TGTGCCAGCAGCTTGTTGAGGACTAGTGGGCAAGAGACCCAGTACTTC	CASSLLRTSGQETQYF
TRBV6-5	-	TRBJ2-7	-	TGTGCCAGCAGGGATCGAGGATACGAGCAGTACTTC	CASRDRGYEQYF
TRBV5-1	-	TRBJ2-1	-	TGCGCCAGCAGCTTTGGACCAGGGGTCTACAATGAGCAGTTCTTC	CASSFGPGVYNEQFF
TRBV7-9	-	TRBJ2-7	-	TGTGCCAGCAGCTTAGTCCCCCACCCTCCGGGCGAGCAGTACTTC	CASSLVPHPPGEQYF
TRBV7-9	TRBD1	TRBJ1-5	-	TGTGCCAGCAGCTTAGGTTCTGCAGGGGGCACTCAGCCCCAGCATTTT	CASSLGSAGGTQPQHF
TRBV9	-	TRBJ1-2	once	TGTGCCAGCAGCGTATGGGGAGGGAACTATGGCTACACCTTC	CASSVWGGNYGYTF
TRBV5-1	TRBD1	TRBJ2-7	-	TGCGCCAGCAGCTTGGATAGTGCTGGACAGGGAATTTTTTTCGAGCAGTACTTC	CASSLDSAGQGIFFEQYF
TRBV4-1	-	TRBJ1-6	-	TGCGCCAGCAGCCAGGAAGACAGTATGTATAATTCACCCCTCCACTTT	CASSQEDSMYNSPLHF
TRBV5-1	TRBD2	TRBJ2-7	-	TGCGCCAGCAGCTTGGGGACTAGCAGTCGCGAGCAGTACTTC	CASSLGTSSREQYF
TRBV12-3/TRBV12-4	TRBD2	TRBJ2-7	-	TGTGCCAGCAGCCCCCGGCGGGGGGCCAGGTACTTC	CASSPRRGARYF
TRBV27	-	TRBJ2-5	once	TGTGCCAGCAATCAAGACAGCAGGGTAGGGTCAGAGACCCAGTACTTC	CASNQDSRVGSETQYF
TRBV2	-	TRBJ2-1	-	TGTGCCAGCAGTGAGGGGCTGAACAATGAGCAGTTCTTC	CASSEGLNNEQFF
TRBV2	-	TRBJ1-1	-	TGTGCCAGCAGTCCCGGTTTCGGGGTCGAAGCTTTCTTT	CASSPGFGVEAFF
TRBV7-3	TRBD2	TRBJ2-1	-	TGTGCCAGCAGCTTACTGACCACCCTCGGGACTAGCAAGCAGTTCTTC	CASSLLTTLGTSKQFF
TRBV7-9	-	TRBJ1-1	-	TGTGCCAGCAGCGCAGACACTGAAGCTTTCTTT	CASSADTEAFF
TRBV15	-	TRBJ2-3	once	TGTGCCACCCGGCAGGGGAGAAAAGATACGCAGTATTTT	CATRQGRKDTQYF
TRBV3-1/TRBV3-2	-	TRBJ1-2	-	TGTGCCAGCAGCCGACTCACACCCCGAAGGGAGGGGGACGGCTACACCTTC	CASSRLTPRREGDGYTF
TRBV7-2	-	TRBJ1-1	-	TGTGCCAGCAGCTTTCAGGTGAACACTGAAGCTTTCTTT	CASSFQVNTEAFF
TRBV12-5	-	TRBJ2-7	-	TGTGCTAGTGGTTTGGTTTGGGGAGTCGAGCAGTACTTC	CASGLVWGVEQYF
TRBV20-1	-	TRBJ1-2	-	TGCAGTGCTGTACAAAACTATGGCTACACCTTC	CSAVQNYGYTF
TRBV5-1	TRBD1	TRBJ2-5	-	TGCGCCAGCAGCTTAGGGGACAGGAGTCAAGAGACCCAGTACTTC	CASSLGDRSQETQYF
TRBV11-3	-	TRBJ1-2	many	TGTGCCAGCAGCTTACAATCCGGCTACACCTTC	CASSLQSGYTF
TRBV19	-	TRBJ1-2	-	TGTGCCAGTAGTGACCTCTCAGCGGGGGTCTACACCTTC	CASSDLSAGVYTF
TRBV5-1	TRBD2	TRBJ2-7	-	TGCGCCAGCAGTTATTACCGGACTAGCGGGATTTACGAGCAGTACTTC	CASSYYRTSGIYEQYF
TRBV3-1/TRBV3-2	-	TRBJ1-3	once	TGTGCCAGCAGCCAAGACGGGGGGTCGGGCGGAAACACCATATATTTT	CASSQDGGSGGNTIYF
TRBV5-5	-	TRBJ2-7	-	TGTGCCAGCAGCTTGTACAGGGGACTGTCCTACGAGCAGTACTTC	CASSLYRGLSYEQYF
TRBV6-5	-	TRBJ2-5	-	TGTGCCAACCCCCGGCAGGGGATTTACGAAGAGACCCAGTACTTC	CANPRQGIYEETQYF